This T cell receptor beta chain was recorded in a study of persistence of HIV-infected CD4 T cells. Study findings and constraints: Compared with CD3/CD28-stimulated cells, CMV- and Gag-responding cells showed lower TCRbeta richness. Bulk TCR data could not be restricted to HIV-1-infected CMV-responding cells.

The stimulus was lysate of CMV-infected fibroblasts, roughly 9.2 ug/mL. Memory cells lacking CD40L and CD69 with high CD45RO were sorted. Donors had CD4+ T cell counts above 400 cells/uL and were CMV-seropositive. This clone was detected a few times. Its antigen is still unknown. Sequencing used immunoSEQ version 4 in survey mode. Template was genomic DNA at 10 ng/uL, with up to about 1 ug used per sample. TCRdb's table, derived via immunoSEQ multiplex PCR, lists solely in-frame clones and lacks some. The sample lists 46,000 or so clones, over 70% occurring once. The TCR originated in an adult man with HIV who was CMV-seropositive. Source: CD4+ T cells sorted from PBMCs after approximately 18-hour stimulation, taken from a patient who received antiretroviral therapy.

The chain's CDR3 is CAISEGTGGSYEQYF. For the CDR3, the DNA is TGTGCCATCAGTGAAGGGACAGGGGGCTCCTACGAGCAGTACTTC. The chain joins TRBV10-3 to TRBJ2-7, with 11 bases matching TRBD1. The CDR3 covers 15 residues. V lost 3 bases and J lost 0; bases outside the gene matches: 1. Germline-derived CDR1 and CDR2 are ENHRY and SYGVKD.